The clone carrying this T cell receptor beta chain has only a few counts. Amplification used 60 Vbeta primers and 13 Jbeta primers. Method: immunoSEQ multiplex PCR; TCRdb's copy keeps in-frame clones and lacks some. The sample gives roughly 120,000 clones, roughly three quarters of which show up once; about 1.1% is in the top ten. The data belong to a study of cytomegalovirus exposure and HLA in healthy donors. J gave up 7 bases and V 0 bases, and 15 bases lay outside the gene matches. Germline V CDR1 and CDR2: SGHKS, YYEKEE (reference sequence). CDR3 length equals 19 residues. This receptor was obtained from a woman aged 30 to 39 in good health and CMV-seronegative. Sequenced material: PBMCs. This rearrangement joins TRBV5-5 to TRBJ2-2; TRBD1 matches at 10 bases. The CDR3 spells CASSLDWSQGTGENGELFF. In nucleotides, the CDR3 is TGTGCCAGCAGCTTGGATTGGAGCCAAGGGACAGGGGAGAACGGGGAGCTGTTTTTT.